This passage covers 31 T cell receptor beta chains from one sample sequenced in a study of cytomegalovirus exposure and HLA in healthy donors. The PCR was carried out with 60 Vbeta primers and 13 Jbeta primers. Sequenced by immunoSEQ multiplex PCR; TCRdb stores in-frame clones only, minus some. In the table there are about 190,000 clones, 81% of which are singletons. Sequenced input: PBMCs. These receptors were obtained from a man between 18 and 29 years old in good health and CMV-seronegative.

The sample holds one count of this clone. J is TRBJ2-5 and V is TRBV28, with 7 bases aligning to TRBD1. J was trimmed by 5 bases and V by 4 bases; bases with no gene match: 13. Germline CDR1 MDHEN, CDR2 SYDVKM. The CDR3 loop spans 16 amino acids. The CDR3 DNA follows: TGTGCCAGCAGTTCGTATCTAACAGGGGTTCCGGAGACCCAGTACTTC. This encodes CASSSYLTGVPETQYF.

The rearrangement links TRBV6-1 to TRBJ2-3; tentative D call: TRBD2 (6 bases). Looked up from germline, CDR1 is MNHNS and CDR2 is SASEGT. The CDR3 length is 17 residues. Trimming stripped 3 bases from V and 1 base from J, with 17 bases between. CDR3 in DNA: TGTGCCAGCAGTGATCCCCGGGGGATTACGGGCACAGATACGCAGTATTTT. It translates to CASSDPRGITGTDTQYF.

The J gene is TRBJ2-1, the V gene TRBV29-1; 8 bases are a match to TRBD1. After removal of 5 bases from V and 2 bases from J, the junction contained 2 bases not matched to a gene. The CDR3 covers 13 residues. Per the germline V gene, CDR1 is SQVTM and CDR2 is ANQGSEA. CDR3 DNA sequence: TGCAGCGTTACAGGGGGTACCTACAATGAGCAGTTCTTC. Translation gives CSVTGGTYNEQFF.

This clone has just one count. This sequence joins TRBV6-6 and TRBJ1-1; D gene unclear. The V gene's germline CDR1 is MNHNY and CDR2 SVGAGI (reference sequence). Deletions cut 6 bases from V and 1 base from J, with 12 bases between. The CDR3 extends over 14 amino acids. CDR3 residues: CASRSPPGNTEAFF. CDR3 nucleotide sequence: TGTGCCAGCAGATCCCCTCCAGGGAACACTGAAGCTTTCTTT.

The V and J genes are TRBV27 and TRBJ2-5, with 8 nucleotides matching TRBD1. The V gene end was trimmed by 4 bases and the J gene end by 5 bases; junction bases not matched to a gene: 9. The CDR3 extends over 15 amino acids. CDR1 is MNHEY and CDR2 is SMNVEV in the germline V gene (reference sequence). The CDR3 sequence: CASSSTNTGGETQYF. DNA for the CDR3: TGTGCCAGCAGTTCTACAAACACAGGGGGGGAGACCCAGTACTTC.

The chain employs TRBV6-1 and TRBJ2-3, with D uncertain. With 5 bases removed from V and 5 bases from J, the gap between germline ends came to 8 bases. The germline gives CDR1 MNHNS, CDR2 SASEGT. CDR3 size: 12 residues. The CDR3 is CASSPILDTQYF. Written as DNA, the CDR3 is TGTGCCAGCAGTCCTATCTTAGATACGCAGTATTTT.

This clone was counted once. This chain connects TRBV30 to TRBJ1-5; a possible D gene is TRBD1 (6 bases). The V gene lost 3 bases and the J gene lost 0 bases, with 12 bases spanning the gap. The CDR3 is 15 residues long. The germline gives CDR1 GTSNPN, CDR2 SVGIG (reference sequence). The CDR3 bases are TGTGCCTGGAGGGACAGTTTTTATAGCAATCAGCCCCAGCATTTT. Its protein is CAWRDSFYSNQPQHF. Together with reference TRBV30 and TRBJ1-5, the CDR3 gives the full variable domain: SQTIHQWPATLVQPVGSPLSLECTVEGTSNPNLYWYRQAAGRGLQLLFYSVGIGQISSEVPQNLSASRPQDRQFILSSKKLLLSDSGFYLCAWRDSFYSNQPQHFGDGTRLSIL.

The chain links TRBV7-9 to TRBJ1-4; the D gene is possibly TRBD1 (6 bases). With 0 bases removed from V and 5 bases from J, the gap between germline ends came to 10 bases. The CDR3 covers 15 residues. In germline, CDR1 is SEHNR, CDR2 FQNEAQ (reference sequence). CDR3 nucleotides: TGTGCCAGCAGCTTAGCAGACAGGAGAAATGAAAAACTGTTTTTT. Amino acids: CASSLADRRNEKLFF.

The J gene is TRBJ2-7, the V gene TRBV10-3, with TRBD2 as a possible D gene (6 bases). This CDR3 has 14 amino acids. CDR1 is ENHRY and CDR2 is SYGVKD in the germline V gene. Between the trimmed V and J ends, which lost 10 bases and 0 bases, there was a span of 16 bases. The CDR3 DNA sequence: TGTGCCACACACCGGGACTTGAGCTCCTACGAGCAGTACTTC. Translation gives CATHRDLSSYEQYF.

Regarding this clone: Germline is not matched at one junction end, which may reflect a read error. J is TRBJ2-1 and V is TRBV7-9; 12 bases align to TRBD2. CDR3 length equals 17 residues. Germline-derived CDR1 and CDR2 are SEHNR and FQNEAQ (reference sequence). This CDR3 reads CSSSQPGLAGGLNEQFF. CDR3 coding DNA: TGTTCCAGCAGCCAGCCCGGGCTAGCGGGGGGGCTCAATGAGCAGTTCTTC.

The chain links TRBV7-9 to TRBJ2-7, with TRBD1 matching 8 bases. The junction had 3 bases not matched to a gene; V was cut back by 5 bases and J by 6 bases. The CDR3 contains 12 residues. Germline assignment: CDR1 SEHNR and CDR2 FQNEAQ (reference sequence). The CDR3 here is CASSGQGAEQYF. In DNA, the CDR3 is TGTGCCAGCAGCGGACAGGGCGCCGAGCAGTACTTC.

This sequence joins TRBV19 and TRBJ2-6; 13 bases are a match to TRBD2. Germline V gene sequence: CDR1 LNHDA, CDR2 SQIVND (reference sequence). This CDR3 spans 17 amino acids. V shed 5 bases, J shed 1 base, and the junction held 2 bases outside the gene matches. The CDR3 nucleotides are TGTGCCAGTAGTCTACTAGCGGGGGGGTCTGGGGCCAACGTCCTGACTTTC. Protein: CASSLLAGGSGANVLTF.

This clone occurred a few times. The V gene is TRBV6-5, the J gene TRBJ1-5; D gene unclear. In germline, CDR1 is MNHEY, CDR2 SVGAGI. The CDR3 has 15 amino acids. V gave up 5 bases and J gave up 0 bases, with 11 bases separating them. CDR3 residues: CASSAGRDSNQPQHF. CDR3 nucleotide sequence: TGTGCCAGCAGTGCGGGAAGAGATAGCAATCAGCCCCAGCATTTT.

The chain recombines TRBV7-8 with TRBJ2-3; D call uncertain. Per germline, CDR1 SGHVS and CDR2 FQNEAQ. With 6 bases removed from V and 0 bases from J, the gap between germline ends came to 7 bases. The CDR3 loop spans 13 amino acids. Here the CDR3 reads CASRATSTDTQYF. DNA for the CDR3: TGTGCCAGCAGAGCCACTAGCACAGATACGCAGTATTTT.

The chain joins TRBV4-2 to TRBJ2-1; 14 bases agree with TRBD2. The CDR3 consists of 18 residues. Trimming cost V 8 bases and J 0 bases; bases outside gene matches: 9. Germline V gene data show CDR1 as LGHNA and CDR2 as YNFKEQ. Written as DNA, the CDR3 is TGTGCCAGCGGGGGCGGGACTAGCGGGAGATCCTCCTACAATGAGCAGTTCTTC. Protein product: CASGGGTSGRSSYNEQFF.

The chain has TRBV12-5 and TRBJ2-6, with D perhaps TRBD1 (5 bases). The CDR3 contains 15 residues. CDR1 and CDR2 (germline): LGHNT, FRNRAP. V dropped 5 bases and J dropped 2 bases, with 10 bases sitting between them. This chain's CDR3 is CASGLPGTGANVLTF. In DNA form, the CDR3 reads TGTGCTAGTGGTCTCCCAGGGACTGGGGCCAACGTCCTGACTTTC.

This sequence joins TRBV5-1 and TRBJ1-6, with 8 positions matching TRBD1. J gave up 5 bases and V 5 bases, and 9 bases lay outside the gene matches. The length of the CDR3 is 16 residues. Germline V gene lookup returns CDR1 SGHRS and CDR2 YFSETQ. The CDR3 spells CASREQGGSHNSPLHF. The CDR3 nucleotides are TGCGCCAGCAGGGAACAGGGGGGATCTCATAATTCACCCCTCCACTTT.

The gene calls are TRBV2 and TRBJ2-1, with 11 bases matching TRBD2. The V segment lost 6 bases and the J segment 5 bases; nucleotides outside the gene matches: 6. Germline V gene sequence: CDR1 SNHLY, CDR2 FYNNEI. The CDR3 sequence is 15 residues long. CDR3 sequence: CASRVAGGRNNEQFF. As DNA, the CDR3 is TGTGCCAGCAGGGTAGCGGGGGGGCGTAACAATGAGCAGTTCTTC. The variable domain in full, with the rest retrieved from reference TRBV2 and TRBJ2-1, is EPEVTQTPSHQVTQMGQEVILRCVPISNHLYFYWYRQILGQKVEFLVSFYNNEISEKSEIFDDQFSVERPDGSNFTLKIRSTKLEDSAMYFCASRVAGGRNNEQFFGPGTRLTVL.

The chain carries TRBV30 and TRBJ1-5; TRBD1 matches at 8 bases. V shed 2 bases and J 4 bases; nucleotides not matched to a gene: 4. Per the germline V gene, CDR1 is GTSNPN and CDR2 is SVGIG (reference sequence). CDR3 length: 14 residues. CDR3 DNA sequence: TGTGCCTGGAGTCCCAGGGGGCGGAATCAGCCCCAGCATTTT. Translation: CAWSPRGRNQPQHF.

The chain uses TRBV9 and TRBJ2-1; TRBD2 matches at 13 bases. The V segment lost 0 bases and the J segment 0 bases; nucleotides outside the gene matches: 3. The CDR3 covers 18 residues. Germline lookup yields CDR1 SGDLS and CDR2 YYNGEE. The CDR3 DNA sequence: TGTGCCAGCAGCGTAGGGACTAGCGGGGGTTCCTCCTACAATGAGCAGTTCTTC. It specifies CASSVGTSGGSSYNEQFF.

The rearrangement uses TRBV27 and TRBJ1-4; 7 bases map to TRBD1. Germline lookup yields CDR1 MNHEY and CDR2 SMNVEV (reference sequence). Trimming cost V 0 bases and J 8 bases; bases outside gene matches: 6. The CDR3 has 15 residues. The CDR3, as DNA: TGTGCCAGCAGTTTATCGACAGGGTTAAGGGAAAAACTGTTTTTT. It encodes CASSLSTGLREKLFF.

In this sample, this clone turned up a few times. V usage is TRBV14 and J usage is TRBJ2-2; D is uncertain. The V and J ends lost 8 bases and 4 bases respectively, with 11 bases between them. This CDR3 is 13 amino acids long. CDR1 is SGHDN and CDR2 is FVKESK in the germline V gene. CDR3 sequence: CASAFLSTGELFF. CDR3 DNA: TGTGCCAGCGCTTTCTTGAGCACCGGGGAGCTGTTTTTT.

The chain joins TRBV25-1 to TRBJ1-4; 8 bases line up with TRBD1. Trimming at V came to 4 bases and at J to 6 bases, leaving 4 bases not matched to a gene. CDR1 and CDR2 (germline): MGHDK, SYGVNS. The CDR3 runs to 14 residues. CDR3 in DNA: TGTGCCAGCAGTGGAACAGGGGGAGATGAAAAACTGTTTTTT. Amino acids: CASSGTGGDEKLFF.

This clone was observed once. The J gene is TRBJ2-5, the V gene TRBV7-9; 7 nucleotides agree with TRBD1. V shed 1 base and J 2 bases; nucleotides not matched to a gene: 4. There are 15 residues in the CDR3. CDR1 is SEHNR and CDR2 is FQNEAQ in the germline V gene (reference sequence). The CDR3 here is CASSLEGQLQETQYF. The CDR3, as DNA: TGTGCCAGCAGCTTAGAGGGACAGCTACAAGAGACCCAGTACTTC.

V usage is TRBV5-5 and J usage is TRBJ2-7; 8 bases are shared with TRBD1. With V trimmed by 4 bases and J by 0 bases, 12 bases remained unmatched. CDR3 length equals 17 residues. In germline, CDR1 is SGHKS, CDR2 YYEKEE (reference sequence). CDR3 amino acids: CASSLFQTGGSSYEQYF. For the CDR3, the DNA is TGTGCCAGCAGCCTCTTCCAAACAGGGGGGAGCTCCTACGAGCAGTACTTC.

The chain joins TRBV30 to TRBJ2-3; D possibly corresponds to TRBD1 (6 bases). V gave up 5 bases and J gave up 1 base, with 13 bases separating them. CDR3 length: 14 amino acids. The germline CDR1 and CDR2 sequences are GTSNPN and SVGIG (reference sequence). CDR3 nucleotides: TGTGCCTGGGATCGGGACAAACGCACAGATACGCAGTATTTT. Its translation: CAWDRDKRTDTQYF.

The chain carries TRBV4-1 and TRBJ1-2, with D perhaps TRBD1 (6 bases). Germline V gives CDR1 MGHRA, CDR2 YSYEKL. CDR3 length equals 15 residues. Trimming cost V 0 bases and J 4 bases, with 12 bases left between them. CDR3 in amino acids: CASSQDSRGSYGYTF. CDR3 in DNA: TGCGCCAGCAGCCAAGATAGCAGGGGTAGCTATGGCTACACCTTC.

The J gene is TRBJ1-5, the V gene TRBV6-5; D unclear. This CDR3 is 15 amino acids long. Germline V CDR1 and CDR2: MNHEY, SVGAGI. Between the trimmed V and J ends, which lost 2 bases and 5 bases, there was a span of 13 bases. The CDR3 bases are TGTGCCAGCAGTTACCGCGGGGAAGCGGATCAGCCCCAGCATTTT. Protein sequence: CASSYRGEADQPQHF.

The CDR3 coding sequence is TGTGCCAGCAGCCCACAAGGACTAGCGGGCGCAGAGACCCAGTACTTC. Protein product: CASSPQGLAGAETQYF. This chain uses TRBV7-8 with TRBJ2-5; 11 bases are shared with TRBD2. V lost 5 bases, J lost 4 bases, and 9 bases stayed unmatched. From germline, CDR1 is SGHVS and CDR2 FQNEAQ. The CDR3 is 16 residues long.

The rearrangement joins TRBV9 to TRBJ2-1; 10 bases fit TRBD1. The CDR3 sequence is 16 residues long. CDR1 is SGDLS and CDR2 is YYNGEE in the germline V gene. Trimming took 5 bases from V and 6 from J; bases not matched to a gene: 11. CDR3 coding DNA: TGTGCCAGCAGTGACGAAAGGACAGGGGGACTCAATGAGCAGTTCTTC. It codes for CASSDERTGGLNEQFF.

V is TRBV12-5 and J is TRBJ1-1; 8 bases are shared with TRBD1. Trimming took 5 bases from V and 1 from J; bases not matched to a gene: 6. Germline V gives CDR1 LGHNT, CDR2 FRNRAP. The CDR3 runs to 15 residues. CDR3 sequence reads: CASGTGTGPNTEAFF. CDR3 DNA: TGTGCTAGTGGTACCGGGACAGGACCGAACACTGAAGCTTTCTTT.